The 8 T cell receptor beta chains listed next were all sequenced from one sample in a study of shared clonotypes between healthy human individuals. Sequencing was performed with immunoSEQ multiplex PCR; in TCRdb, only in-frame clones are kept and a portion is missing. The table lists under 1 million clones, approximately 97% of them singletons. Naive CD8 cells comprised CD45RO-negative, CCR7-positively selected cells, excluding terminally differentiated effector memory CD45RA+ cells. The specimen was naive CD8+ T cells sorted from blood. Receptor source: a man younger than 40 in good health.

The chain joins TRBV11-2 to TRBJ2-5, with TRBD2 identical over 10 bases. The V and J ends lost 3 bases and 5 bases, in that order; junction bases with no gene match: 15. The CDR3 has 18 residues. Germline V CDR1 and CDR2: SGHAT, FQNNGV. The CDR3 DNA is TGTGCCAGCAGCTTTATTTTCGGCCTAGCGGGAGATGGGGAGACCCAGTACTTC. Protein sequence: CASSFIFGLAGDGETQYF.

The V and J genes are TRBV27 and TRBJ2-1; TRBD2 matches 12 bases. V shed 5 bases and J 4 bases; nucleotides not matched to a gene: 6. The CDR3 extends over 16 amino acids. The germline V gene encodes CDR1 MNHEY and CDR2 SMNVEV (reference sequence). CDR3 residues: CASSPTGTSGYNEQFF. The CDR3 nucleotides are TGTGCCAGCAGTCCCACCGGGACTAGCGGGTACAATGAGCAGTTCTTC.

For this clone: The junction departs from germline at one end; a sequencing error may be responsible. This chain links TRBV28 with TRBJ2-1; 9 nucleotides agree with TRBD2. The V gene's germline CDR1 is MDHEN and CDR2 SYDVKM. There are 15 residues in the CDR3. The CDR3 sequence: CASTLGLAIYNEQFF. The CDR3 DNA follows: TGTGCCAGCACTTTAGGACTAGCGATTTACAATGAGCAGTTCTTC.

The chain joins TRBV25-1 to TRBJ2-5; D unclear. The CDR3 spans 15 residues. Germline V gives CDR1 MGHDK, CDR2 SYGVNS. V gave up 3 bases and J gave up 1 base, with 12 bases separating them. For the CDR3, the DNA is TGTGCCAGCAGTGACGAGGTGGGTTTCCAAGAGACCCAGTACTTC. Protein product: CASSDEVGFQETQYF.

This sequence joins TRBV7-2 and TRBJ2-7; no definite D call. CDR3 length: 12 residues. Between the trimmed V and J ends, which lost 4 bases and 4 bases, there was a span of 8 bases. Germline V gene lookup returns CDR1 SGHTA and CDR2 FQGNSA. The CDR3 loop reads CASSSNKYEQYF. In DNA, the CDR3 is TGTGCCAGCAGCTCTAACAAATACGAGCAGTACTTC.

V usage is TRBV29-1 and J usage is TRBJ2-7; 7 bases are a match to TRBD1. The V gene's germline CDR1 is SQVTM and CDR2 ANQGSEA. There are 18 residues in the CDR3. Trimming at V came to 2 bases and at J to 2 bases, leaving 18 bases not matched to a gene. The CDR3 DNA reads TGCAGCGTTGAATTGGAGATTTATGAGACAGGGTTAGCCTACGAGCAGTACTTC. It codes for CSVELEIYETGLAYEQYF.

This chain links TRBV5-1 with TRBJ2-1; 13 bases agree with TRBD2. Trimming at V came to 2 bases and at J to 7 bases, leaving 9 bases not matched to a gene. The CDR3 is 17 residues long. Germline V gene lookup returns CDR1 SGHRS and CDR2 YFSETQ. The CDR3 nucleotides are TGCGCCAGCAGCTTAGGAACCGGGACTAGCGGGATAAATGAGCAGTTCTTC. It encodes CASSLGTGTSGINEQFF.

The chain's CDR3 is CASSLGDRAFF. CDR3 sequence (DNA): TGTGCCAGCAGCTTGGGGGACAGGGCGTTCTTC. This rearrangement joins TRBV5-4 to TRBJ2-1; 9 bases map to TRBD1. Germline CDR1 and CDR2: SGHNT and YYREEE (reference sequence). This CDR3 region has 11 residues. Trimming at V came to 0 bases and at J to 15 bases, leaving 1 base not matched to a gene.